This TCR beta chain was recorded in a study of cytomegalovirus exposure and HLA in healthy donors. A multiplex PCR was run with 60 Vbeta primers and 13 Jbeta primers. Method: immunoSEQ multiplex PCR; TCRdb's copy keeps in-frame clones and lacks some. In the table there are approximately 130,000 clones, more than 80% of which are singletons. This clone was seen more than once but under ten times. Sequenced: PBMCs. This clonotype originated in a man aged 35 to 55 in good health and CMV-seronegative.

CDR3 bases: TGTGCCAGCAGTAATGACAGGGTGCGGGAAAAACTGTTTTTT. Protein product: CASSNDRVREKLFF. The chain combines TRBV6-6 with TRBJ1-4; 7 bases match TRBD1. The germline V gene encodes CDR1 MNHNY and CDR2 SVGAGI (reference sequence). The length of the CDR3 is 14 residues. V lost 5 bases and J lost 8; bases outside the gene matches: 8.